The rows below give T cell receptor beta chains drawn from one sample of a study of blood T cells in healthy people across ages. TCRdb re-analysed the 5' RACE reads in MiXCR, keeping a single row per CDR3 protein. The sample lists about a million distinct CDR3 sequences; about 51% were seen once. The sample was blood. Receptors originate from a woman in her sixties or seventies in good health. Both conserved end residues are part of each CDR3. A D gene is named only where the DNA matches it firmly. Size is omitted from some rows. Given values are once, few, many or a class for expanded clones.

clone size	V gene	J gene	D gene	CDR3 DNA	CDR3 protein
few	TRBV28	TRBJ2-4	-	TGTGCCAGCATGGCCGAGAACATTCAGTACTTC	CASMAENIQYF
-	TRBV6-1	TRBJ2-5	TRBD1	TGTGCCAGCAGTAAGATGACAGGGCCAGGGCAAGAGACCCAGTACTTC	CASSKMTGPGQETQYF
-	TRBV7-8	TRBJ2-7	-	TGTGCCAGCAGCTCAGCAGACAGAGCTGCTTACAATGAGCAGTACTTC	CASSSADRAAYNEQYF
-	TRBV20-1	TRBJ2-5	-	TGCAGTGCAAGGCCTAAAGAGACCCGGTACTTC	CSARPKETRYF
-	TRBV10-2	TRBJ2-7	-	TGCGCCAGCAGTGATCGACTGACCTACGAGCAGTACTTC	CASSDRLTYEQYF
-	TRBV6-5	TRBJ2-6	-	TGTGCCAGCAAACTTCCCGGGGCCAACGTCCTGACTTTC	CASKLPGANVLTF
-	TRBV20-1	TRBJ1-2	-	TGCAGTGTCACCCGGGACTCTAACTATGGCTACACCTTC	CSVTRDSNYGYTF
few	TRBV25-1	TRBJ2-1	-	TGTGCCAGCAGCGTTTGGCGGAGCTCCTACAATGAGCAGTTCTTC	CASSVWRSSYNEQFF
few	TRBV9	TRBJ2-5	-	TGTGCCAGCAGCCCACGTGGGAAAGGATTGCAAGAGACCCAGTACTTC	CASSPRGKGLQETQYF
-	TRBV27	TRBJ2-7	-	TGTGCCAGCAGTCATGGCCCAGATGGCGAGCAGTACTTC	CASSHGPDGEQYF
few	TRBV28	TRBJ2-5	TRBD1	TGTGCCAGCAGCACGAACCGGGACAGGCTGGGGGAGACCCAGTACTTC	CASSTNRDRLGETQYF
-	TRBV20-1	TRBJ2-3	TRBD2	TGCAGTGCTCTAAAGCGGGAGGACTCCTACAATGAGCAGTATTTT	CSALKREDSYNEQYF
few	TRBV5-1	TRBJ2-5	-	TGCGCCAGCAGCTTGGGGGTCGCAGGGAGCGAGACCCAGTACTTC	CASSLGVAGSETQYF
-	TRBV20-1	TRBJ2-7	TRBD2	TGCAGTGCTAGCGGTAGCGGGAACTCCTACGAGCAGTACTTC	CSASGSGNSYEQYF
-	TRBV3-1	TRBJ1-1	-	TGTGCCAGCAGCCAAGTAGCAGGGGTGAACACTGAAGCTTTCTTT	CASSQVAGVNTEAFF
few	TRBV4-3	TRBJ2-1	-	TGCGCCAGCAGCCAAGATAGGGACAGACTGAGGGCCGGGAGTGAGCAGTTCTTC	CASSQDRDRLRAGSEQFF
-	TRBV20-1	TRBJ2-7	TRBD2	TGCAGTGCTAGAGATCTGGGCGGGAGGATCAACGAGCAGTACTTC	CSARDLGGRINEQYF
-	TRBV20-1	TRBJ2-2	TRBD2	TGCAGTGCTAGGATAATGCTAGCGGCATACACCGGGGAGCTGTTTTTT	CSARIMLAAYTGELFF
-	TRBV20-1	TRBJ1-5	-	TGCAGTGCTCCAGTAACCAATGGCAATCAGCCCCAGCATTTT	CSAPVTNGNQPQHF
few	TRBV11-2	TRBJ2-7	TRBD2	TGTGCCAGCAGCTTCTTCCTGGCGGGAGACGAGCAGTACTTC	CASSFFLAGDEQYF
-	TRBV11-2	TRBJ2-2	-	TGTGCCAGCAGCCCAAGGGGCGGACAAGCGAACACCGGGGAGCTGTTTTTT	CASSPRGGQANTGELFF
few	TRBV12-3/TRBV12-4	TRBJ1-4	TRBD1	TGTGCCAGCAGCCAGGGACAGACTAATGAAAAACTGTTTTTT	CASSQGQTNEKLFF
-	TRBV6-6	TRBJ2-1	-	TGTGCCAGCACCGATTACCCCGGAGAGCAGTTCTTC	CASTDYPGEQFF
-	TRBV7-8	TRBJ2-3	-	TGTGCCAGCAGCTTAGCGGCAGTTTCAGATACGCAGTATTTT	CASSLAAVSDTQYF
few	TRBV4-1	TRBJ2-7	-	TGCGCCAGCAGCCACCTCCAGGGGGGGATCCACGAGCAGTACTTC	CASSHLQGGIHEQYF
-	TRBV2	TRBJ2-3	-	TGTGCCAGCACCTCTCACTTCGGGGGGCGCGCAGATACGCAGTATTTT	CASTSHFGGRADTQYF